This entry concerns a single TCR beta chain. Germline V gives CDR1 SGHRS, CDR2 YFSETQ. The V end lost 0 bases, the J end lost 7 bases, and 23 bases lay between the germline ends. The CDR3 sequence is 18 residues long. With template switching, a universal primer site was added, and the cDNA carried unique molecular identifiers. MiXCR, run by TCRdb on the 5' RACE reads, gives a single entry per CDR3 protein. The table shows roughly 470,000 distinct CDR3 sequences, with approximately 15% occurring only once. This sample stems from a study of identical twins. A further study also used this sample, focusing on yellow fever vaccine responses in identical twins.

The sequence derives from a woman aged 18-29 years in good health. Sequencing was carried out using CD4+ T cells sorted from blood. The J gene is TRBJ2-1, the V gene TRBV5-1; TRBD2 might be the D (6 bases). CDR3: CASSLAVGGVGSSNEQFF. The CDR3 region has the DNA TGCGCCAGCAGCTTGGCCGTAGGAGGGGTAGGGTCCTCAAATGAGCAGTTCTTC.